These 6 T cell receptor beta chains originate from one sample sequenced in a study of blood T cell repertoires in COVID-19 (dated by TCRdb to between 2020 and 2021). The library was prepared using the immunoSEQ multiplex PCR assay. Imported from immuneACCESS, the table was reduced by TCRdb to in-frame sequences with V and J called. These copies leave out some clones; in studies compared against another copy, an unresolved V gene accounts for under half, and the cause of the remainder is not known. The sample profile shows over 100,000 clones; 80% to 90% of them were found once. The ten largest clones add up to 7% to 9% of the sample. Sequencing was carried out using peripheral blood. These receptors were obtained from a woman of 80 years or more with active or convalescent COVID-19.

The gene calls are TRBV5-1 and TRBJ2-5, with 14 bases fitting TRBD2. CDR3 size: 16 residues. Trimming at V came to 4 bases and at J to 3 bases, leaving 5 bases not matched to a gene. Germline values: CDR1 SGHRS, CDR2 YFSETQ. The CDR3: CASSAAGLAGEETQYF. The CDR3, as DNA: TGCGCCAGCAGCGCGGCGGGACTAGCGGGAGAAGAGACCCAGTACTTC.

This clone appeared once. The chain is built from TRBV6-4 and TRBJ2-1; 8 bases align to TRBD2. The CDR3 loop spans 15 amino acids. V gave up 5 bases and J gave up 2 bases; unmatched junction bases: 5. Germline CDR1 MRHNA, CDR2 SNTAGT. The CDR3 loop is CASSSLSGTYNEQFF. As DNA, the CDR3 is TGTGCCAGCAGTTCCCTTAGCGGGACCTACAATGAGCAGTTCTTC.

V and J are TRBV2 and TRBJ2-7; 8 nucleotides match TRBD2. The CDR3 consists of 15 residues. CDR1 is SNHLY, CDR2 FYNNEI, per germline. The V and J ends lost 7 bases and 0 bases, in that order; junction bases with no gene match: 8. CDR3 nucleotide sequence: TGTGCCAGCAAAGAAAGCGGGAGCTACTCCTACGAGCAGTACTTC. This gives the protein CASKESGSYSYEQYF.

CDR3 coding DNA: TGCAGTGCTAGTGGGCCCCAAGAGACCCAGTACTTC. It specifies CSASGPQETQYF. V is TRBV20-1 and J is TRBJ2-5; D not resolved. Germline loops: CDR1 DFQATT, CDR2 SNEGSKA (reference sequence). Trimming pared 3 bases from V and 1 base from J, leaving 6 bases between. The CDR3 totals 12 residues.

The chain carries TRBV28 and TRBJ1-2; TRBD1 aligns across 10 bases. Germline V CDR1 and CDR2: MDHEN, SYDVKM. Germline trimming cut 6 bases from V and 7 bases from J; bases unmatched to any gene: 8. The CDR3 is 14 residues long. CDR3 DNA: TGTGCCAGCAGAGAAGGACAGGGGGTGGCTGGCTACACCTTC. The encoded protein is CASREGQGVAGYTF.

This sequence joins TRBV19 and TRBJ2-5; the D gene is possibly TRBD1 (6 bases). Trimming shortened V by 5 bases and J by 0 bases, and 10 bases separated the two germline ends. Per germline, CDR1 LNHDA and CDR2 SQIVND (reference sequence). The CDR3 is 14 residues long. This CDR3 reads CASSRTADQETQYF. In nucleotides, the CDR3 is TGTGCCAGTAGTCGGACAGCAGACCAAGAGACCCAGTACTTC.